Below, 10 T cell receptor beta chains from the same sample are listed, as sequenced in a study of blood T cell repertoires in COVID-19 (TCRdb year 2020). Libraries were constructed by the immunoSEQ multiplex PCR assay. Drawn from immuneACCESS, this table holds only the in-frame rearrangements with V and J called that TCRdb kept. Clones are partly lost; checked studies trace under half to an unresolved V gene and leave the rest unexplained. This sample lists about 150,000 clones; 78% were detected once. The ten largest clones take up approximately 6% of the sample. Sequencing was done on a sample of PBMCs or T cells enriched from blood (not recorded which). The receptors come from a woman between 45 and 60 years old who had recovered from COVID-19.

The chain is built from TRBV7-8 and TRBJ2-3; perhaps TRBD2 as D (6 bases). Trimming removed 1 base at V and 5 bases at J, with 10 bases between. The V gene's germline CDR1 is SGHVS and CDR2 FQNEAQ. This CDR3 is built from 14 residues. The CDR3 DNA reads as TGTGCCAGCAGCTTAGAACTAGCTTTAGATACGCAGTATTTT. This translates into CASSLELALDTQYF.

The J gene is TRBJ2-2, the V gene TRBV28; 7 nucleotides agree with TRBD2. After removal of 5 bases from V and 3 bases from J, the junction contained 9 bases not matched to a gene. The CDR3 totals 16 residues. The V gene's germline CDR1 is MDHEN and CDR2 SYDVKM. CDR3 DNA sequence: TGTGCCAGCAGTGTAAGCGGGGCGCCGGACACCGGGGAGCTGTTTTTT. This sequence encodes CASSVSGAPDTGELFF.

V usage is TRBV7-2 and J usage is TRBJ2-5; 7 bases are a match to TRBD1. The CDR3 has 15 residues. The germline gives CDR1 SGHTA, CDR2 FQGNSA. Trimming took 0 bases from V and 2 from J; bases not matched to a gene: 3. Here the CDR3 reads CASSLASTGQETQYF. CDR3 DNA sequence: TGTGCCAGCAGCTTAGCCTCGACAGGGCAAGAGACCCAGTACTTC. The full variable domain, its missing parts supplied by reference TRBV7-2 and TRBJ2-5, is GAGVSQSPSNKVTEKGKDVELRCDPISGHTALYWYRQSLGQGLEFLIYFQGNSAPDKSGLPSDRFSAERTGGSVSTLTIQRTQQEDSAVYLCASSLASTGQETQYFGPGTRLLVL.

The V call is TRBV5-5, the J call TRBJ2-1; the D gene is possibly TRBD1 (6 bases). V lost 6 bases to trimming and J lost 7 bases, with 11 bases between them. The germline V gene has CDR1 SGHKS and CDR2 YYEKEE (reference sequence). This CDR3 is 12 amino acids long. CDR3 amino acids: CASIRGWNEQFF. The CDR3 bases are TGTGCCAGCATCAGGGGTTGGAATGAGCAGTTCTTC.

The chain joins TRBV19 to TRBJ1-5, with a possible D match to TRBD1 (6 bases). Germline V gene lookup returns CDR1 LNHDA and CDR2 SQIVND (reference sequence). The CDR3 sequence is 14 residues long. Trimming pared 7 bases from V and 1 base from J, leaving 11 bases between. The CDR3 loop reads CASTVTGSNQPQHF. CDR3 coding DNA: TGTGCCAGTACCGTGACAGGCAGCAATCAGCCCCAGCATTTT.

The chain links TRBV4-1 to TRBJ1-2, with a weak D call TRBD1 (6 bases). Germline V CDR1 and CDR2: MGHRA, YSYEKL. V was shortened by 1 base and J by 3 bases, with 9 bases between the two germline ends. The CDR3 is 14 residues long. This chain's CDR3 is CASSQVPGDYGYTF. The CDR3 coding sequence is TGCGCCAGCAGCCAAGTCCCAGGGGACTATGGCTACACCTTC.

The chain recombines TRBV7-2 with TRBJ1-5; possible D gene TRBD1, 5 bases. Germline V gives CDR1 SGHTA, CDR2 FQGNSA. The CDR3 sequence is 13 residues long. V was trimmed by 6 bases and J by 7 bases, leaving 13 bases between them. This chain's CDR3 is CASRYGGSQPQHF. The CDR3 DNA sequence: TGTGCCAGCAGGTACGGGGGGAGCCAGCCCCAGCATTTT. Full variable domain (missing parts from reference TRBV7-2 and TRBJ1-5): GAGVSQSPSNKVTEKGKDVELRCDPISGHTALYWYRQSLGQGLEFLIYFQGNSAPDKSGLPSDRFSAERTGGSVSTLTIQRTQQEDSAVYLCASRYGGSQPQHFGDGTRLSIL.

This chain uses TRBV7-2 with TRBJ1-6, with D possibly matching TRBD1 (6 bases). CDR1 and CDR2 from the germline V gene are SGHTA and FQGNSA. V dropped 0 bases and J dropped 7 bases, with 28 bases sitting between them. The CDR3 runs to 21 residues. The CDR3 DNA reads TGTGCCAGCAGCTTAGCCTATATGGGAAGGGAGGGGAGCAGGGGAAATTCACCCCTCCACTTT. Protein: CASSLAYMGREGSRGNSPLHF.

The rearrangement uses TRBV4-1 and TRBJ2-1; a possible D gene is TRBD1 (6 bases). This CDR3 contains 12 residues. V dropped 0 bases and J dropped 15 bases, with 12 bases sitting between them. Looked up from germline, CDR1 is MGHRA and CDR2 is YSYEKL. CDR3 sequence (DNA): TGCGCCAGCAGCCAAGATTCAGGGGTGGGGTTCTTC. Amino acids: CASSQDSGVGFF.

This sequence joins TRBV5-1 and TRBJ2-7; maybe TRBD1 (6 bases). Trimming left V 0 bases short and J 5 bases short, with 9 bases between. This CDR3 has 13 amino acids. The V gene's germline CDR1 is SGHRS and CDR2 YFSETQ. In DNA form, the CDR3 reads TGCGCCAGCAGCTTGGTTCGACAGGACGAGCAGTACGTC. This codes for CASSLVRQDEQYV.